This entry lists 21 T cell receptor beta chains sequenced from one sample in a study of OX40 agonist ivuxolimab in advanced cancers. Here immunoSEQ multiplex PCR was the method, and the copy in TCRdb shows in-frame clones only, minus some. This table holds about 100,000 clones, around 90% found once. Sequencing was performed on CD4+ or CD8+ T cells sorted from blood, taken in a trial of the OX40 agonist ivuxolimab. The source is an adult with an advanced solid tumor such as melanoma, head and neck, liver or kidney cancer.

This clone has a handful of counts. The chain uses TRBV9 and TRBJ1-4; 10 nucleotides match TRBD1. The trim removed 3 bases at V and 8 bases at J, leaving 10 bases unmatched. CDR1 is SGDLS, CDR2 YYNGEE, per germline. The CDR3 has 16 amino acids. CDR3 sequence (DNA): TGTGCCAGCAGCGGAGACAGGGGGCGCAAAGGGGAAAAACTGTTTTTT. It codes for CASSGDRGRKGEKLFF.

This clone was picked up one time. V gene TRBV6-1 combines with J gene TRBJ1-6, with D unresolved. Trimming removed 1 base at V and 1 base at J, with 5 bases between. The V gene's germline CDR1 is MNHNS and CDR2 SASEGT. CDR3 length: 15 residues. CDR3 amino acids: CASSEGDSYNSPLHF. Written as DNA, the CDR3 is TGTGCCAGCAGTGAAGGGGATTCCTATAATTCACCCCTCCACTTT.

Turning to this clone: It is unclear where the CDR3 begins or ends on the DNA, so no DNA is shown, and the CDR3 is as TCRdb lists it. The CDR3 loop reads CASSSSPGLSGNTIYF. The chain has TRBV6-5 and TRBJ1-3. 16 amino acids form the CDR3, both terminal residues included. CDR1 and CDR2 from the germline V gene are MNHEY and SVGAGI.

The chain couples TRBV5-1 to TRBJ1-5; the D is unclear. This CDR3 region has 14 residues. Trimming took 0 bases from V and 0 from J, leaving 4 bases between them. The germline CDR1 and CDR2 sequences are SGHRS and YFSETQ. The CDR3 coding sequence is TGCGCCAGCAGCTTGGACAGTAGCAATCAGCCCCAGCATTTT. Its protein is CASSLDSSNQPQHF. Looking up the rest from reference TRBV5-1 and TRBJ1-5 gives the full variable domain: KAGVTQTPRYLIKTRGQQVTLSCSPISGHRSVSWYQQTPGQGLQFLFEYFSETQRNKGNFPGRFSGRQFSNSRSEMNVSTLELGDSALYLCASSLDSSNQPQHFGDGTRLSIL.

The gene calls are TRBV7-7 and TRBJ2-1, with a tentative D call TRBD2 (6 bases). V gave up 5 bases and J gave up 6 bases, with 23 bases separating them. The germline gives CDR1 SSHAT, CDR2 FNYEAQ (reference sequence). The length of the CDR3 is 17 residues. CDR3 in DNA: TGTGCCAGCAGCCGCTTAAATTCCGGGACTTACATCAATGAGCAGTTCTTC. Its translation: CASSRLNSGTYINEQFF.

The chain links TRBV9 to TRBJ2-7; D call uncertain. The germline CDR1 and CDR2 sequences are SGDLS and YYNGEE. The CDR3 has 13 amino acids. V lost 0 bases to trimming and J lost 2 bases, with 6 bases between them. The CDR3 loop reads CASSVGPTYEQYF. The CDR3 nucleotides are TGTGCCAGCAGCGTAGGTCCCACCTACGAGCAGTACTTC.

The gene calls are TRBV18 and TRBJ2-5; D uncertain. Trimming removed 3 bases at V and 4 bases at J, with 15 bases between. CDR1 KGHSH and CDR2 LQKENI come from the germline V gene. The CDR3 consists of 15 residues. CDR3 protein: CASSPRANSAETQYF. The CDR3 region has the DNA TGTGCCAGCTCACCCCGGGCCAATTCGGCAGAGACCCAGTACTTC.

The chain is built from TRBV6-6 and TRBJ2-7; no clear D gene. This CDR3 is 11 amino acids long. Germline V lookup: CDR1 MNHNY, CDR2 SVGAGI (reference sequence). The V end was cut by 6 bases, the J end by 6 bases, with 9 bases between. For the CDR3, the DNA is TGTGCCAGCAGGTATTCCGGCGAGCAGTACTTC. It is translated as CASRYSGEQYF.

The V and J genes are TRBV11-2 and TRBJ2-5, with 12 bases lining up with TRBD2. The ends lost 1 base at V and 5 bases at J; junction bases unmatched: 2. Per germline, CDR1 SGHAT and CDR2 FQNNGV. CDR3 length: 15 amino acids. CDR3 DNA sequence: TGTGCCAGCAGCTTAGTCCTAGCGGGGGGGGAGACCCAGTACTTC. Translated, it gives CASSLVLAGGETQYF.

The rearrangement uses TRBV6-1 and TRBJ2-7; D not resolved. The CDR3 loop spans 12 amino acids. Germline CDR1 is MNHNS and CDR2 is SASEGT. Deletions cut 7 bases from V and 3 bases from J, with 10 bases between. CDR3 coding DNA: TGTGCCAGCACCTTTGACTTCTACGAGCAGTACTTC. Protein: CASTFDFYEQYF.

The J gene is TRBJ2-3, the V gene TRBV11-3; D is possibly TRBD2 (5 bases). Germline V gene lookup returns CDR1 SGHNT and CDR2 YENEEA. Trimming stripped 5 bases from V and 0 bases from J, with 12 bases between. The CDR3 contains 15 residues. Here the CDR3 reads CASSDGITSTDTQYF. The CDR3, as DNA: TGTGCCAGCAGCGACGGGATAACTAGCACAGATACGCAGTATTTT.

The CDR3 loop is CASSLGHSTEAFF. Written as DNA, the CDR3 is TGCGCCAGCAGCCTCGGACACTCCACTGAAGCTTTCTTT. V gene TRBV5-1 combines with J gene TRBJ1-1, with TRBD1 as a possible D gene (5 bases). The CDR3 extends over 13 amino acids. V was shortened by 4 bases and J by 4 bases, with 11 bases between the two germline ends. Germline CDR1 reads SGHRS; CDR2 reads YFSETQ. The entire variable domain, with the rest obtained from reference TRBV5-1 and TRBJ1-1, is as follows: KAGVTQTPRYLIKTRGQQVTLSCSPISGHRSVSWYQQTPGQGLQFLFEYFSETQRNKGNFPGRFSGRQFSNSRSEMNVSTLELGDSALYLCASSLGHSTEAFFGQGTRLTVV.

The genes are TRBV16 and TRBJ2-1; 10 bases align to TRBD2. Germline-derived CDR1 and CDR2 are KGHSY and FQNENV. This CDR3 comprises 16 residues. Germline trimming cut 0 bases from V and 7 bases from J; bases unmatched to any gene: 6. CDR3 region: CASSQSVAGGGNEQFF. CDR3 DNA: TGTGCCAGCAGCCAATCCGTAGCGGGAGGTGGGAATGAGCAGTTCTTC. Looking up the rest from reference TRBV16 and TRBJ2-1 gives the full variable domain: GEEVAQTPKHLVRGEGQKAKLYCAPIKGHSYVFWYQQVLKNEFKFLISFQNENVFDETGMPKERFSAKCLPNSPCSLEIQATKLEDSAVYFCASSQSVAGGGNEQFFGPGTRLTVL.

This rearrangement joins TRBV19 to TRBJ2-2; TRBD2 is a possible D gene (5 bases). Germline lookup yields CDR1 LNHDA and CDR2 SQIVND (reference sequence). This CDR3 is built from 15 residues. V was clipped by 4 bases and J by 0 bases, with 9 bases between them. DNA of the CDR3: TGTGCCAGTAGTACAAAGCGGACGAACACCGGGGAGCTGTTTTTT. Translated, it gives CASSTKRTNTGELFF.

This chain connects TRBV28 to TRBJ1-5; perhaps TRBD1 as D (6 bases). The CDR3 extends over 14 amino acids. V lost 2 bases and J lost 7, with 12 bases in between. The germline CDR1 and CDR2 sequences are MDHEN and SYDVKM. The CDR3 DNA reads TGTGCCAGCAGTTTAGGGGGGGGCAGGCAGCCCCAGCATTTT. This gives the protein CASSLGGGRQPQHF.

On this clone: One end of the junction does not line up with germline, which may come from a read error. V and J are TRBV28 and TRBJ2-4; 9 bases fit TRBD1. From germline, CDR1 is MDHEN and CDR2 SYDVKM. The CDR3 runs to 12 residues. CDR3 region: CASSPLTGGADF. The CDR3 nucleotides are TGTGCCAGCAGTCCTTTGACAGGGGGTGCCGACTTC.

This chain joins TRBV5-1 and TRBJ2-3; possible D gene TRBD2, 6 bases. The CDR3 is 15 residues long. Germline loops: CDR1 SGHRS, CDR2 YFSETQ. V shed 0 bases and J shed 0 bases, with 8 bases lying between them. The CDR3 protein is CASSLVAGSTDTQYF. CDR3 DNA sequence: TGCGCCAGCAGCTTGGTGGCGGGGAGCACAGATACGCAGTATTTT.

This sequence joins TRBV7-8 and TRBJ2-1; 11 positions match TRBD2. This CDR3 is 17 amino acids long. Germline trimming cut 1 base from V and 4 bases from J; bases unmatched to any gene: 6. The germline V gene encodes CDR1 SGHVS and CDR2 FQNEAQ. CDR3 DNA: TGTGCCAGCAGCTTAGGGCCGGGACTAGCGGATTACAATGAGCAGTTCTTC. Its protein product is CASSLGPGLADYNEQFF.

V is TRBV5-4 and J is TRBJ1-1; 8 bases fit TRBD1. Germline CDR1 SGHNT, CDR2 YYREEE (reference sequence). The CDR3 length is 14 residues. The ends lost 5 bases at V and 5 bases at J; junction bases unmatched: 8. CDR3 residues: CASSLDRGSTEAFF. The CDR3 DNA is TGTGCCAGCAGTCTCGACAGGGGTAGTACTGAAGCTTTCTTT.

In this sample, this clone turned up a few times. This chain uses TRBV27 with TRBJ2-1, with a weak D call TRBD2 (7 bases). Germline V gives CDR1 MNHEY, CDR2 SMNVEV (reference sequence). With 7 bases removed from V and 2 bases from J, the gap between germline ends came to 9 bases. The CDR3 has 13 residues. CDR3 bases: TGTGCCAGCAAAGGGGGGGCCTACAATGAGCAGTTCTTC. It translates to CASKGGAYNEQFF.

The CDR3 DNA sequence: TGTGCCAGTAGACTCCGGGGGATCGGAAACACCATATATTTT. Translating gives CASRLRGIGNTIYF. The rearrangement links TRBV19 to TRBJ1-3; weak D call: TRBD1 (5 bases). CDR1 is LNHDA and CDR2 is SQIVND in the germline V gene (reference sequence). The CDR3 covers 14 residues. V lost 6 bases and J 4 bases, leaving 13 bases between the germline ends.